The sequence of this T cell receptor (beta chain) was determined in a study of blood T cell repertoires in COVID-19. Study at large: Some COVID-19 samples were acute and others convalescent; all came from the United States, Italy and Spain.

TCRdb keeps only in-frame clones here, not all; method: immunoSEQ multiplex PCR. The sample shows 390,000 or so clones, around 91% of them seen only once. The sample consisted of PBMCs or T cells enriched from blood (not recorded which). The receptor comes from a man in his late teens or twenties who had recovered from COVID-19.

The CDR3: CASSLTSGEREQFF. The CDR3 nucleotides read TGTGCCAGCAGCTTAACTAGCGGGGAACGTGAGCAGTTCTTC. The chain recombines TRBV7-2 with TRBJ2-1; 10 bases agree with TRBD2. After removal of 2 bases from V and 9 bases from J, the junction contained 4 bases not matched to a gene. The CDR3 sequence is 14 residues long. Germline V gene sequence: CDR1 SGHTA, CDR2 FQGNSA.